This TCR beta chain was sequenced during a study of T-cell reconstitution after alpha-beta-depleted transplantation in children (dated by TCRdb to 2016 to 2018). Looking at the study overall: Using TCR repertoire profiling, the study quantitatively followed how T-cell immune reconstitution unfolded in children after TCRalphabeta/CD19-depleted allogeneic hematopoietic cell transplantation.

Library preparation employed PCR. The reads were generated on an Illumina HiSeq 2500. TCR library preparation used molecular barcoding, with unique molecular identifiers applied to normalize quantification of the TCRbeta repertoire. TCRdb handled the public reads itself, with Q25 trimming in fastp and clone calling in MiXCR, and kept productive beta chains. All rows with the same CDR3 protein become a single entry with the most common DNA and genes. The sample table contains around 680,000 distinct CDR3 sequences; only one count was recorded for 16% of them. Approximately 1.1% of the sample goes to the ten largest clones. The CDR3 starts with the cysteine, ends with the phenylalanine, and has 16 residues. The entry retains the CDR3 DNA only, 48 bases that are in frame from base 1. CDR1 and CDR2, per the germline V gene (reference sequence), are DFQATT and SNEGSKA. The germline V and J ends show losses of 6 bases and 1 base respectively, and no gene match explains 11 bases of the junction.

About this clonotype: Its antigen is currently not known. The sample holds no much larger clone one base away, and base qualities are not on file.

Source: PBMCs from the stem cell graft donor, taken from the stem cell graft. The sequence was collected from a human donor who donated a stem cell graft to a child with acute myeloid leukemia. The sequence links TRBV20-1 to TRBJ2-5; TRBD2 matches 10 bases in the middle. The DNA sequence follows: TGCAGTGCGAGGAAAGCGGGGGGGCAGCCCCAAGAGACCCAGTACTTC. It is translated as CSARKAGGQPQETQYF.